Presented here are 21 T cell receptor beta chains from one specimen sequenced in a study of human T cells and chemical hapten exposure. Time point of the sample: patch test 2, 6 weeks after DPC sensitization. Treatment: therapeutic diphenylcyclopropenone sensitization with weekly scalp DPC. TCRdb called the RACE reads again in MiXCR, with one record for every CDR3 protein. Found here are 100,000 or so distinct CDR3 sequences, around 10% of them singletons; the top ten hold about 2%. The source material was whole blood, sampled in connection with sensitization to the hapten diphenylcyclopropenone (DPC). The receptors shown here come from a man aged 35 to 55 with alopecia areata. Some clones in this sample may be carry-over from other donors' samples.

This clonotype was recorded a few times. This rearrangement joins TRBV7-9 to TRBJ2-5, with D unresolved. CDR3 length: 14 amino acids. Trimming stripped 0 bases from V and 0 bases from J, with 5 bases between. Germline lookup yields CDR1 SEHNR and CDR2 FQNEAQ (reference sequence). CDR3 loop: CASSLAINQETQYF. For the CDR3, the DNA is TGTGCCAGCAGCTTAGCAATTAACCAAGAGACCCAGTACTTC.

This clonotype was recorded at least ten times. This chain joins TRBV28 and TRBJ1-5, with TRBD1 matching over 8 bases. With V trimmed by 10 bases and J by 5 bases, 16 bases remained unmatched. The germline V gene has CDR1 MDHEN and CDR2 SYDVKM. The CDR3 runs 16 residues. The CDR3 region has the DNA TGTGCCACCGCAGTGGGCGGACAGGGAAACTATCAGCCCCAGCATTTT. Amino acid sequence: CATAVGGQGNYQPQHF.

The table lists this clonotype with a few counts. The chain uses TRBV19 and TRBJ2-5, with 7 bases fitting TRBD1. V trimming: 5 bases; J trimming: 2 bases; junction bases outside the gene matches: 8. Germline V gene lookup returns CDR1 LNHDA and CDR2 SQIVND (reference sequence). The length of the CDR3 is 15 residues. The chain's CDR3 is CASSRWTGLQETQYF. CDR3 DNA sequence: TGTGCCAGTAGTCGTTGGACAGGCCTACAAGAGACCCAGTACTTC.

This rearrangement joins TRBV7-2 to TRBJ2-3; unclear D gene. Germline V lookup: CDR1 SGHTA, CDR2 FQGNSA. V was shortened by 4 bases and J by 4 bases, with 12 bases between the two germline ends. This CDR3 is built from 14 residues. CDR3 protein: CASSSSRSSDTQYF. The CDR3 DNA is TGTGCCAGCAGCTCCTCCCGTAGCTCAGATACGCAGTATTTT. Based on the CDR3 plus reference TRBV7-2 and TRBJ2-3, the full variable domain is GAGVSQSPSNKVTEKGKDVELRCDPISGHTALYWYRQSLGQGLEFLIYFQGNSAPDKSGLPSDRFSAERTGGSVSTLTIQRTQQEDSAVYLCASSSSRSSDTQYFGPGTRLTVL.

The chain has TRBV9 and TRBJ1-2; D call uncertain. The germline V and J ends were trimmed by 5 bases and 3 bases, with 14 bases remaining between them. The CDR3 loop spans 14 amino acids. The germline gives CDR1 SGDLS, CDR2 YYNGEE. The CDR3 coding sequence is TGTGCCAGCAGTCTATGGGAAGGAGACTATGGCTACACCTTC. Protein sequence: CASSLWEGDYGYTF.

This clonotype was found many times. CDR3: CASSSRTGYNEQFF. The CDR3 DNA follows: TGTGCCAGCAGCTCCCGGACAGGGTACAATGAGCAGTTCTTC. The chain recombines TRBV7-2 with TRBJ2-1, with 8 bases fitting TRBD1. Unmatched junction bases numbered 3, after V lost 4 bases and J lost 4 bases. Germline assignment: CDR1 SGHTA and CDR2 FQGNSA. The CDR3 runs 14 residues.

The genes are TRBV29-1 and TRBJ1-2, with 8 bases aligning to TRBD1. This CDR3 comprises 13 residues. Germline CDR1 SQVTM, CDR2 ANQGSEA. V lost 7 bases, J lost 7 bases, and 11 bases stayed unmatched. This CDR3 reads CSGLDREGCGYTF. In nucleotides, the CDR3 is TGCAGCGGACTGGACAGGGAAGGGTGTGGCTACACCTTC.

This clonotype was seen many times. Written as DNA, the CDR3 is TGTGCCAGCAGCCCGACAGGGAGCAATCAGCCCCAGCATTTT. Translation gives CASSPTGSNQPQHF. V and J are TRBV7-2 and TRBJ1-5, with TRBD1 identical over 7 bases. Germline V gene data show CDR1 as SGHTA and CDR2 as FQGNSA. V dropped 5 bases and J dropped 1; count of bases not matched to a gene: 2. The CDR3 has 14 residues.

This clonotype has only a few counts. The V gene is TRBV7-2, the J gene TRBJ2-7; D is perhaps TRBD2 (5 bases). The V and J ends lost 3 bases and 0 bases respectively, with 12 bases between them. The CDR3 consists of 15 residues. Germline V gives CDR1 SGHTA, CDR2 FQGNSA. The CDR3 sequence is CASSFTSFGSYEQYV. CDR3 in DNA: TGTGCCAGCAGCTTTACTAGTTTTGGCTCCTACGAGCAGTACGTC.

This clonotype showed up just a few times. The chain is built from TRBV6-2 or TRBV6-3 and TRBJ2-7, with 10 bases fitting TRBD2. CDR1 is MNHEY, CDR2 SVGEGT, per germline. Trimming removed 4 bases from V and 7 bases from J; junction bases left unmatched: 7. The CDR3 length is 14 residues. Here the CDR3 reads CASSSLAGAPEQYV. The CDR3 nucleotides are TGTGCCAGCAGTTCGCTAGCGGGAGCTCCTGAGCAGTACGTC.

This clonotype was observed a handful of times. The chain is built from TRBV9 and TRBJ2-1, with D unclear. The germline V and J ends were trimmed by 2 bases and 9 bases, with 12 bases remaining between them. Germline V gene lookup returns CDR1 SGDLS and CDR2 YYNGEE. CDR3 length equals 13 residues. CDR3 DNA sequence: TGTGCCAGCAGCGTCCCCCCCGGCTTTGAGCAGTTCTTC. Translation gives CASSVPPGFEQFF.

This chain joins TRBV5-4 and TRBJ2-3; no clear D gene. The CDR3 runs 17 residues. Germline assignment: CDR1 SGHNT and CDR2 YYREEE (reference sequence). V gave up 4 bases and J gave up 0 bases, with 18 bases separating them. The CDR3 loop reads CASSRGQLAASTDTQYF. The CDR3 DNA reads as TGTGCCAGCAGCCGAGGTCAATTGGCAGCAAGCACAGATACGCAGTATTTT.

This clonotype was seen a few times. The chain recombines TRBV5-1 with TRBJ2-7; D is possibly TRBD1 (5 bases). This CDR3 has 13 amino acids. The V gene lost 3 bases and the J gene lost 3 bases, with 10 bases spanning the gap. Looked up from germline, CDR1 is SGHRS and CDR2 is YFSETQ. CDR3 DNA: TGCGCCAGCAGCTACACAGGTGACTACGAGCAGTACGTC. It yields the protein CASSYTGDYEQYV.

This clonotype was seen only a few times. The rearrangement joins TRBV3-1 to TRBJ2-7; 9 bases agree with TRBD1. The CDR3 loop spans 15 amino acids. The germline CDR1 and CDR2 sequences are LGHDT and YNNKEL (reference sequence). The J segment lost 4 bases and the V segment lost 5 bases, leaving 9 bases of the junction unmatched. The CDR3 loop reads CASSATVQGAYEQYF. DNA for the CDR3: TGTGCCAGCAGCGCAACGGTACAGGGGGCGTACGAGCAGTACTTC.

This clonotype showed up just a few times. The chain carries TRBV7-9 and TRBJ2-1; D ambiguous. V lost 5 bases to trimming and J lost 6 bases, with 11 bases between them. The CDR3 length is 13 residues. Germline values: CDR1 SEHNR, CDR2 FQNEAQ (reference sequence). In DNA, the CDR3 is TGTGCCAGCAGCCCTCGAAGGGCCAATGAGCAGTTCTTC. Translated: CASSPRRANEQFF.

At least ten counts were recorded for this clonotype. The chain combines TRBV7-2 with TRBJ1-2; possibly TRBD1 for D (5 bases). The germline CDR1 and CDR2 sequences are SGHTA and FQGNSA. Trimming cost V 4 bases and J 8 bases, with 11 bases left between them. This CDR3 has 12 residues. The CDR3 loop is CASSSTGRGYTF. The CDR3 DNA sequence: TGTGCCAGCAGCTCCACAGGAAGGGGCTACACCTTC.

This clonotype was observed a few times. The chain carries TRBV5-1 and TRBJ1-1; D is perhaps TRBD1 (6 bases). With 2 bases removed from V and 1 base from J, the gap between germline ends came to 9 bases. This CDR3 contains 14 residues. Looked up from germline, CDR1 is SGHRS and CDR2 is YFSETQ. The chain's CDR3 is CASSFWDTNTEAFF. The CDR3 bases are TGCGCCAGCAGCTTCTGGGACACGAACACTGAAGCTTTCTTT.

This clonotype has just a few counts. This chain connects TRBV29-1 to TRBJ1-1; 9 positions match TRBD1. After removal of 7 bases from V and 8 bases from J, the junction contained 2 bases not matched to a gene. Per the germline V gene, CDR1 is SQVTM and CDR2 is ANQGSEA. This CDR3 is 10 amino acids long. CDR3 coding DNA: TGCAGCGCTGGACAGGGGGAAGCTTTCTTT. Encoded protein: CSAGQGEAFF.

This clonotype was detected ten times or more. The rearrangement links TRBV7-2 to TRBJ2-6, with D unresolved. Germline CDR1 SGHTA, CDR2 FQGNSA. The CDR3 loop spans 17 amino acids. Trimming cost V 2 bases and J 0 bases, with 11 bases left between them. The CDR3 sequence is CASSLNAASSGANVLTF. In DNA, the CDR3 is TGTGCCAGCAGCTTAAACGCGGCTAGCTCTGGGGCCAACGTCCTGACTTTC.

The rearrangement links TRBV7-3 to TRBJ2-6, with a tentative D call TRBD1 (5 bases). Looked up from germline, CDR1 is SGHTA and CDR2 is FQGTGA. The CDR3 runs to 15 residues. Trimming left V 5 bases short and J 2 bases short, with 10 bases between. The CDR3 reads CASSPTGPGANVLTF. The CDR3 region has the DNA TGTGCCAGCAGCCCTACAGGACCTGGGGCCAACGTCCTGACTTTC. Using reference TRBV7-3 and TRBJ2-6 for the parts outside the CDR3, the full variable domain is GAGVSQTPSNKVTEKGKYVELRCDPISGHTALYWYRQSLGQGPEFLIYFQGTGAADDSGLPNDRFFAVRPEGSVSTLKIQRTERGDSAVYLCASSPTGPGANVLTFGAGSRLTVL.

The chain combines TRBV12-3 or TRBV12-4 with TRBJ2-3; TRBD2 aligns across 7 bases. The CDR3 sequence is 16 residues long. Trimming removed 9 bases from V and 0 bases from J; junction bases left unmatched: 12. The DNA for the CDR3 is TGTGCCAGTCCCCCCGCTCTAGCGGCTAGCACAGATACGCAGTATTTT. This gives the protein CASPPALAASTDTQYF.